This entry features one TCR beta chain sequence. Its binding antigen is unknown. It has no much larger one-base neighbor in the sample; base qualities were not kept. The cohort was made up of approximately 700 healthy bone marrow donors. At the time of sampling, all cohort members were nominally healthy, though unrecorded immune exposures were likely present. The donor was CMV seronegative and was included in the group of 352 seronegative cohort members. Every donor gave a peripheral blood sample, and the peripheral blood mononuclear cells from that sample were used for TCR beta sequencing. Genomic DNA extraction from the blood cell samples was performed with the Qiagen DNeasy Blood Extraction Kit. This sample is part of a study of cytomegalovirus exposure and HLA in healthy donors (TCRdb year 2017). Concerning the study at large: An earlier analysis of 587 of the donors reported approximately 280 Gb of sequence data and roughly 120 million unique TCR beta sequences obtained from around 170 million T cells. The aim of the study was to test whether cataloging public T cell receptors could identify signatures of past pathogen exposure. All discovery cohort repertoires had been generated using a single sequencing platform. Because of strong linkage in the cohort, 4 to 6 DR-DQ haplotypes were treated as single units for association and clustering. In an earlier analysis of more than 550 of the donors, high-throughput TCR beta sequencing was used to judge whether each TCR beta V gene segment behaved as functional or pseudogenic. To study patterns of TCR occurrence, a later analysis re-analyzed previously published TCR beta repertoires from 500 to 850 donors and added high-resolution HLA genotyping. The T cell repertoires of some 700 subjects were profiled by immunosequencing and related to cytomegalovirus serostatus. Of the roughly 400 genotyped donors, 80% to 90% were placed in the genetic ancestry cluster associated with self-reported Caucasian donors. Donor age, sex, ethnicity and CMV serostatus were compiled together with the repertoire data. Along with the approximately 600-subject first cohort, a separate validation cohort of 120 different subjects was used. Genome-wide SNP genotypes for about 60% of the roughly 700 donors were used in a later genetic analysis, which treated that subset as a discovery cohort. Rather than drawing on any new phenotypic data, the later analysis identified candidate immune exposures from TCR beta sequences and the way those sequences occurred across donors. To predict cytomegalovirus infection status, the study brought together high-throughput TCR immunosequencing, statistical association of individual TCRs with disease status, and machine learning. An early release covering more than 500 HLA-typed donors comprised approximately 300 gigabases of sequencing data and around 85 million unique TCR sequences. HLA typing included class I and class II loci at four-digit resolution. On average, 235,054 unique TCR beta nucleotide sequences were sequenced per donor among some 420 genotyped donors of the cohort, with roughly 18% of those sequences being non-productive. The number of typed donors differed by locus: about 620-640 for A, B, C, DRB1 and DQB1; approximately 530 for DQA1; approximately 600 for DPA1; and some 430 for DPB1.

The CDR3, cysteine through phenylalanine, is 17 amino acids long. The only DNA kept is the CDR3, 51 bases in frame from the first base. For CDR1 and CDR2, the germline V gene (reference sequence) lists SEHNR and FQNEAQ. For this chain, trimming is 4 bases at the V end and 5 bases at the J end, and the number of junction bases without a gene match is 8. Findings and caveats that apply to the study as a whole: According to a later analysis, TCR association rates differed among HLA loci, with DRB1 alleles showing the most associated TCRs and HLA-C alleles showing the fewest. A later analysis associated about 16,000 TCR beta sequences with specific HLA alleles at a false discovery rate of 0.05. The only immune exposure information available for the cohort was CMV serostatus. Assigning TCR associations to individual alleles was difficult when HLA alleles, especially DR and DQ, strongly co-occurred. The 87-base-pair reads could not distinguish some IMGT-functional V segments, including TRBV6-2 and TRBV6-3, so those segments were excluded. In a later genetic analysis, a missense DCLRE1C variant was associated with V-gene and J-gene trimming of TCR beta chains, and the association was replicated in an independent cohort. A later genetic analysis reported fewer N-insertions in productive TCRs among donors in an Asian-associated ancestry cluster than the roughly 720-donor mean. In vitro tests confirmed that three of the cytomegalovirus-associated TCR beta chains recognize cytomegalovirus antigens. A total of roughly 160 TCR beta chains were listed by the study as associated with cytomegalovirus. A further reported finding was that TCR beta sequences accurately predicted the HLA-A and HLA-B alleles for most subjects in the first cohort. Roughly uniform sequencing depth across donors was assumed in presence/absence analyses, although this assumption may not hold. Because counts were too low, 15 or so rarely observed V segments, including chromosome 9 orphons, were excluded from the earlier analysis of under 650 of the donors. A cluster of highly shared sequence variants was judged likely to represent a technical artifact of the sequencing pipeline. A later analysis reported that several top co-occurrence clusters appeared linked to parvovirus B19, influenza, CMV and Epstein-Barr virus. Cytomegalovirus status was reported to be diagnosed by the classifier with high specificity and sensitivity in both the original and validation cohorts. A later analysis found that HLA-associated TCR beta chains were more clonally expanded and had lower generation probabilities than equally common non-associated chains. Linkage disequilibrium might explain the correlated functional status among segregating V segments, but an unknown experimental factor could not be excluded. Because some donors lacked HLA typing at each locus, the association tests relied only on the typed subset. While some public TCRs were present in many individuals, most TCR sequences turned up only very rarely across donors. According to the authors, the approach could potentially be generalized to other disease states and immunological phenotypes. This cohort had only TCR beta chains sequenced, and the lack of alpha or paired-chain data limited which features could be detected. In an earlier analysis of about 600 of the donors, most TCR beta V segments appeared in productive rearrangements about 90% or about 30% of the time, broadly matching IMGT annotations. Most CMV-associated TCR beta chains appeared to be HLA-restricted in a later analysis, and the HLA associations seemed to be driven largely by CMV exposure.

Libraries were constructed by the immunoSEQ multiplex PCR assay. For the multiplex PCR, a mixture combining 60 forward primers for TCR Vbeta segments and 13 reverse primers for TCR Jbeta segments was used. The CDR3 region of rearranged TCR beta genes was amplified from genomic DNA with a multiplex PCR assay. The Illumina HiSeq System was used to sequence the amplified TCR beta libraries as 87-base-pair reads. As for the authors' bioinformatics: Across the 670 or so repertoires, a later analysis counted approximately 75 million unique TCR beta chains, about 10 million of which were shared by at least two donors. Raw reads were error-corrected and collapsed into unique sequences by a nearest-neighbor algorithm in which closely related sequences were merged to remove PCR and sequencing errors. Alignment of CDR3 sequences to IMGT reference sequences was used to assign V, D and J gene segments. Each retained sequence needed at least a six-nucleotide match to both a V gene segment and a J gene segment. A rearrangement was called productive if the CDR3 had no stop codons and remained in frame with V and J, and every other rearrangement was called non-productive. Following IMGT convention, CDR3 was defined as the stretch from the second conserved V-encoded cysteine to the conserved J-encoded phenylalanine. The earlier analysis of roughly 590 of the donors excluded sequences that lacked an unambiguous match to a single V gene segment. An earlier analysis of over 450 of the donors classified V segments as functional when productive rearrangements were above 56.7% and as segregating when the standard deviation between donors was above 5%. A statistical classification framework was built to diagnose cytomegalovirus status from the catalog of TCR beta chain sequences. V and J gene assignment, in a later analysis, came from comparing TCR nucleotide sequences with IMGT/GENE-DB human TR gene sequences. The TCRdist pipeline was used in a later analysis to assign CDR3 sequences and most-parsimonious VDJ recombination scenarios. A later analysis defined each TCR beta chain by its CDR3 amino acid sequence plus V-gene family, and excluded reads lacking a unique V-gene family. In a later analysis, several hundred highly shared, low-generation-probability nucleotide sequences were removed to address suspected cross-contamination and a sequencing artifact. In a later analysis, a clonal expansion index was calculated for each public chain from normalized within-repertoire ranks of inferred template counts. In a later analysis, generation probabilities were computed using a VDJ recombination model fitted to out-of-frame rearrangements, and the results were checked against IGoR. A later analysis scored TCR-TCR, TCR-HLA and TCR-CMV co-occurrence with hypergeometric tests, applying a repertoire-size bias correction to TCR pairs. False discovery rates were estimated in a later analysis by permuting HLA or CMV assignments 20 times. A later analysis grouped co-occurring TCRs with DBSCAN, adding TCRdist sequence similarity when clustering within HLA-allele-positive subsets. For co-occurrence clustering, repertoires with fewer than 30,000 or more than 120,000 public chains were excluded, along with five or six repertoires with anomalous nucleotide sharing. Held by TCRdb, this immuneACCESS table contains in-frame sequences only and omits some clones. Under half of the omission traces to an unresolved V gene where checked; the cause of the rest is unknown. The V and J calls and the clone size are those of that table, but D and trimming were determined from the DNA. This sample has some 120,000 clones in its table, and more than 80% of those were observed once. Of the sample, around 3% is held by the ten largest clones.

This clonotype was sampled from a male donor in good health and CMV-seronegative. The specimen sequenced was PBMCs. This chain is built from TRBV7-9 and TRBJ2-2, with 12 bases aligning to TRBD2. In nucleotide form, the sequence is TGTGCCAGCAGCTGGTTCTCTAGCGGGAGGGCAACCGGGGAGCTGTTTTTT. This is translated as CASSWFSSGRATGELFF.